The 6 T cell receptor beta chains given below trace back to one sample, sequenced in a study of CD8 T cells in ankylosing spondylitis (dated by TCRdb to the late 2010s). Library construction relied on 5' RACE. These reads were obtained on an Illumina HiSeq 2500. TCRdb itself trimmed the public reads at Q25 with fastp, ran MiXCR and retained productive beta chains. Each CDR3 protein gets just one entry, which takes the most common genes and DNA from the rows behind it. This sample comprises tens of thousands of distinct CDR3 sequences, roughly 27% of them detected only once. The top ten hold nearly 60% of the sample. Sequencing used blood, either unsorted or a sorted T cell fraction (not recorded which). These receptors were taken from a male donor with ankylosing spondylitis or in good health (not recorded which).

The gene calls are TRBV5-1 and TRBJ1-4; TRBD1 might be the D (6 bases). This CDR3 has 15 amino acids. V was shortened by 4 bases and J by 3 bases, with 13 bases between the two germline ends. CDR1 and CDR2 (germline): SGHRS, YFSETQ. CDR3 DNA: TGCGCCAGCAGCCCGGGGGGCATATCTAATGAAAAACTGTTTTTT. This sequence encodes CASSPGGISNEKLFF.

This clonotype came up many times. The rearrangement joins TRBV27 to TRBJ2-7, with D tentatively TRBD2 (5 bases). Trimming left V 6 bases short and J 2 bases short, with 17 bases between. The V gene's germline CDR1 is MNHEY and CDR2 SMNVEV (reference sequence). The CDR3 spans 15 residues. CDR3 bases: TGTGCCAGCAGGCGCCCTAGGACGGGAACCTACGAGCAGTACTTC. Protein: CASRRPRTGTYEQYF.

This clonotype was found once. The CDR3 is CASSLILAGGNGELFF. In DNA, the CDR3 is TGCGCCAGCAGCTTGATTCTAGCGGGAGGTAACGGGGAGCTGTTTTTT. The V gene is TRBV5-1, the J gene TRBJ2-2; TRBD2 matches at 11 bases. Losses at the gene ends were 1 base for V and 7 bases for J; bases not matched to a gene: 6. Germline values: CDR1 SGHRS, CDR2 YFSETQ. The CDR3 consists of 16 residues.

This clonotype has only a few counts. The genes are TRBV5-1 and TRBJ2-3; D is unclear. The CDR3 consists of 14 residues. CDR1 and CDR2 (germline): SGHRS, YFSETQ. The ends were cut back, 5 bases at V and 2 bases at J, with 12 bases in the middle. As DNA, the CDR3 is TGCGCCAGCAGGCCTGTACAGACCACAGATACGCAGTATTTT. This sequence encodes CASRPVQTTDTQYF.

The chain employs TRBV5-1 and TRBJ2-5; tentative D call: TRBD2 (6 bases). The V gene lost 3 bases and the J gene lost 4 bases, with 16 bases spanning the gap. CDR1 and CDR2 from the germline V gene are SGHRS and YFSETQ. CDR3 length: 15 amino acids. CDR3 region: CASSSGVTTPETQYF. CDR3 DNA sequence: TGCGCCAGCAGCTCGGGGGTGACTACCCCAGAGACCCAGTACTTC.

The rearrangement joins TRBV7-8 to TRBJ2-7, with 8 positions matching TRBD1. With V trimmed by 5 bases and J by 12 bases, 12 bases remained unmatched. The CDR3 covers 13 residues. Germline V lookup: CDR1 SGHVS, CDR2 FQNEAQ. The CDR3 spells CASSDGQGGVGYV. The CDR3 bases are TGTGCCAGCAGCGACGGACAGGGTGGAGTTGGGTACGTC.